This T cell receptor (beta chain) stems from a study of shared clonotypes between healthy human individuals. Study-level findings and limits: Non-shared clonotypes had lower generation probabilities than clonotypes shared by all four sorted-subset donors.

Sequencing was performed with immunoSEQ multiplex PCR; in TCRdb, only in-frame clones are kept and a portion is missing. The sample has roughly 2 million clones, roughly 94% seen once; the top ten hold more than 0.1%. A split of CD4+ cells into CD45RA+ naive and CD45RA-negative memory subsets was performed. Concerning this clone: What it binds is not known. The identical CDR3 is also encoded by other nucleotide sequences in the sample.

The sequence came from a young man in good health. The sequenced sample consisted of naive CD4+ T cells sorted from blood. The subset is: CD45RA+ positively selected.

The CDR3 loop is CASSVSYEQYF. In DNA, the CDR3 is TGTGCCAGCAGTGTATCTTACGAGCAGTACTTC. The chain combines TRBV2 with TRBJ2-7; D uncertain. The V end lost 4 bases, the J end lost 4 bases, and 5 bases lay between the germline ends. Germline V gene data show CDR1 as SNHLY and CDR2 as FYNNEI. The CDR3 covers 11 residues.